This T cell receptor (beta chain) was captured in a study of TIL therapy for anti-PD-1-resistant metastatic lung cancer. Study conclusions and caveats: Compared with baseline intratumoral T cells, expanded TIL cultures were more clonal and less diverse (roughly 6.3% vs 31%).

The immunoSEQ assay was v3. Libraries were prepared by immunoSEQ multiplex PCR; TCRdb keeps only in-frame clonotypes and omits some of them. Seen here are approximately 87,000 clones, just over 65% observed once, and the top ten hold 10% to 11%. Turning to this clone: Antigen specificity is unknown.

This CDR3 region has 12 residues. CDR1 and CDR2 from the germline V gene are SGDLS and YYNGEE. The V and J ends lost 3 bases and 3 bases respectively, with 7 bases between them. Time point here: pre-treatment sample, taken before nivolumab and TIL therapy. Tumor tissue came from excised metastases, mostly pleural nodules or supraclavicular lymph nodes. The specimen was tumor tissue, collected at baseline. The clonotype comes from a person aged 25 to 79 with non-small cell lung cancer. This sequence joins TRBV9 and TRBJ2-7; D unresolved. CDR3 nucleotide sequence: TGTGCCAGCAGCGGCGACAACTACGAGCAGTACTTC. Protein sequence: CASSGDNYEQYF.